This entry lists 7 T cell receptor beta chains sequenced from one sample in a study of beta chain features in type 1 diabetes. Study-level results: Within each of all four CD4+ subsets, Type 1 diabetes patients had TCRB CDR3s that were moderately but significantly shorter.

cDNA synthesis used the whole RNA isolate, giving expressed TCRB sequences. Sequencing was performed with immunoSEQ multiplex PCR; in TCRdb, only in-frame clones are kept and a portion is missing. The sample has more than 55,000 clones; roughly 50% are singletons. For these TCRs, the target antigens are not known. Sequenced material: Tregs from blood. The source is a woman aged 40 to 49 with type 1 diabetes.

Only a few counts were recorded for this clone. The rearrangement uses TRBV4-3 and TRBJ2-1; D uncertain. The CDR3 sequence is 14 residues long. CDR1 is LGHNA and CDR2 is YSLEER in the germline V gene. The V end was cut by 0 bases, the J end by 5 bases, with 8 bases between. Here the CDR3 reads CASSQEDRDNEQFF. The CDR3 nucleotides read TGCGCCAGCAGCCAAGAGGATCGGGACAATGAGCAGTTCTTC.

The chain joins TRBV29-1 to TRBJ2-2; no reliable D call. This CDR3 comprises 11 residues. With 7 bases removed from V and 7 bases from J, the gap between germline ends came to 10 bases. Germline CDR1 reads SQVTM; CDR2 reads ANQGSEA. CDR3 region: CSADKSGELFF. In nucleotides, the CDR3 is TGCAGCGCAGACAAAAGCGGGGAGCTGTTTTTT.

The chain couples TRBV7-2 to TRBJ2-3, with D maybe TRBD1 (6 bases). The CDR3 has 17 residues. V was cut by 5 bases and J by 4 bases, with 22 bases left in between. Looked up from germline, CDR1 is SGHTA and CDR2 is FQGNSA. CDR3 bases: TGTGCCAGCAGCCGAGGAGGCCGGGCACAGGGATCAGATACGCAGTATTTT. It specifies CASSRGGRAQGSDTQYF.

The genes are TRBV11-2 and TRBJ2-7; possibly TRBD2 for D (6 bases). CDR3 length: 15 amino acids. The germline CDR1 and CDR2 sequences are SGHAT and FQNNGV. Trimming pared 5 bases from V and 7 bases from J, leaving 21 bases between. In DNA form, the CDR3 reads TGTGCCAGCAGCCGAGGAGGGACGGGAGCCGGGGAGCAGTACTTC. Protein sequence: CASSRGGTGAGEQYF. The full variable domain, completed using reference TRBV11-2 and TRBJ2-7, is EAGVAQSPRYKIIEKRQSVAFWCNPISGHATLYWYQQILGQGPKLLIQFQNNGVVDDSQLPKDRFSAERLKGVDSTLKIQPAKLEDSAVYLCASSRGGTGAGEQYFGPGTRLTVT.

The chain is built from TRBV7-2 and TRBJ2-1; D is possibly TRBD2 (5 bases). CDR1 is SGHTA and CDR2 is FQGNSA in the germline V gene. V was trimmed by 1 base and J by 6 bases, leaving 10 bases between them. The CDR3 spans 14 residues. The CDR3: CASSLVGSFNEQFF. The DNA of the CDR3 is TGTGCCAGCAGCTTAGTAGGGAGTTTCAATGAGCAGTTCTTC.

This clone was seen only once. The rearrangement links TRBV28 to TRBJ2-1, with 14 bases matching TRBD2. This CDR3 is built from 18 residues. After removal of 4 bases from V and 3 bases from J, the junction contained 8 bases not matched to a gene. CDR1 MDHEN and CDR2 SYDVKM come from the germline V gene. This CDR3 is CASSSRLAGGVGYNEQFF. CDR3 DNA: TGTGCCAGCAGTTCCCGACTAGCGGGAGGGGTGGGCTACAATGAGCAGTTCTTC.

The V gene is TRBV7-2, the J gene TRBJ2-2; TRBD1 matches at 7 bases. V shed 2 bases, J shed 2 bases, and the junction held 2 bases outside the gene matches. The CDR3 totals 15 residues. Germline values: CDR1 SGHTA, CDR2 FQGNSA. CDR3 region: CASSLRGGNTGELFF. The CDR3 DNA follows: TGTGCCAGCAGCTTACGAGGGGGCAACACCGGGGAGCTGTTTTTT.